The 17 T cell receptor beta chains given below trace back to one sample, sequenced in a study of shared clonotypes between healthy human individuals (TCRdb year 2020). Library preparation employed the immunoSEQ multiplex PCR assay. TCRdb retrieved this table from immuneACCESS and kept in-frame rearrangements only. Not all clones are present; in checked studies, unresolved V genes account for under half, and no reason is known for the remainder. The table for this sample lists roughly 640,000 clones; under 80% of them were counted only once. Roughly 1.7% of the sample comes from the top ten. Sequencing was carried out using memory CD4+ T cells sorted from blood. The meaning of the sample's cell subset or site label: CD45RA-negative fraction. These receptors all stem from a woman under 40 in good health.

The V gene is TRBV11-2, the J gene TRBJ2-1; 10 nucleotides match TRBD2. The CDR3 has 14 residues. Germline V lookup: CDR1 SGHAT, CDR2 FQNNGV. After removal of 5 bases from V and 9 bases from J, the junction contained 7 bases not matched to a gene. The CDR3, as DNA: TGTGCCAGCAGCCGAGCGGGAGGGAACAGTGAGCAGTTCTTC. Residues: CASSRAGGNSEQFF.

V usage is TRBV29-1 and J usage is TRBJ2-3, with TRBD2 matching over 11 bases. The CDR3 length is 17 residues. V lost 0 bases and J lost 1; bases outside the gene matches: 6. Germline loops: CDR1 SQVTM, CDR2 ANQGSEA. For the CDR3, the DNA is TGCAGCGTTGAAGATTGGCCGACTAGCGGGGGCACAGATACGCAGTATTTT. Its protein product is CSVEDWPTSGGTDTQYF.

The chain links TRBV5-1 to TRBJ1-4, with no clear D. Germline V gene data show CDR1 as SGHRS and CDR2 as YFSETQ. This CDR3 contains 12 residues. V lost 0 bases and J lost 17, with 14 bases in between. This chain's CDR3 is CASSLDSITLFF. The CDR3 region has the DNA TGCGCCAGCAGCTTGGATTCTATTACCCTCTTTTTT.

The chain has TRBV7-3 and TRBJ1-2; D unclear. Between the trimmed V and J ends, which lost 2 bases and 4 bases, there was a span of 5 bases. The CDR3 has 12 amino acids. Germline V lookup: CDR1 SGHTA, CDR2 FQGTGA. The CDR3 is CASSLVGYGYTF. The CDR3 coding sequence is TGTGCCAGCAGCTTAGTCGGCTATGGCTACACCTTC.

The chain recombines TRBV7-9 with TRBJ2-2; 9 positions match TRBD1. The CDR3 has 17 amino acids. Germline lookup yields CDR1 SEHNR and CDR2 FQNEAQ (reference sequence). V gave up 1 base and J gave up 5 bases; unmatched junction bases: 8. CDR3 residues: CASSLGTGGVLTGELFF. CDR3 in DNA: TGTGCCAGCAGCTTAGGTACAGGGGGCGTGTTGACCGGGGAGCTGTTTTTT. Supplemented by reference TRBV7-9 and TRBJ2-2, the full variable domain reads DTGVSQNPRHKITKRGQNVTFRCDPISEHNRLYWYRQTLGQGPEFLTYFQNEAQLEKSRLLSDRFSAERPKGSFSTLEIQRTEQGDSAMYLCASSLGTGGVLTGELFFGEGSRLTVL.

This clone was counted between two and nine times. J is TRBJ1-1 and V is TRBV6-6, with a possible D match to TRBD1 (6 bases). Between the trimmed V and J ends, which lost 6 bases and 0 bases, there was a span of 14 bases. CDR3 length: 15 residues. Germline CDR1 reads MNHNY; CDR2 reads SVGAGI (reference sequence). Written as DNA, the CDR3 is TGTGCCAGCAGCTCCCCGGGACAAGTGAACACTGAAGCTTTCTTT. Its translation is CASSSPGQVNTEAFF.

The chain employs TRBV18 and TRBJ1-2; D may be TRBD1 (5 bases). The V and J ends lost 2 bases and 4 bases respectively, with 8 bases between them. Germline V gives CDR1 KGHSH, CDR2 LQKENI. The CDR3 runs 13 residues. The CDR3: CASSPDGGYGYTF. The CDR3 nucleotides read TGTGCCAGCTCACCAGATGGGGGCTATGGCTACACCTTC.

This sequence joins TRBV28 and TRBJ2-7, with TRBD1 matching 8 bases. The ends lost 11 bases at V and 2 bases at J; junction bases unmatched: 5. This CDR3 has 12 amino acids. The germline V gene has CDR1 MDHEN and CDR2 SYDVKM. The CDR3: CAGTTGAYEQYF. The CDR3 nucleotides are TGTGCCGGAACGACAGGGGCCTACGAGCAGTACTTC.

In the case of this clone: The sample has other DNA sequences that encode this CDR3 too. The rearrangement uses TRBV9 and TRBJ1-1; no firm D call. CDR3 length equals 14 residues. From germline, CDR1 is SGDLS and CDR2 YYNGEE. Trimming stripped 2 bases from V and 0 bases from J, with 8 bases between. In nucleotides, the CDR3 is TGTGCCAGCAGCGTCCGGAGGGTGAACACTGAAGCTTTCTTT. Translation gives CASSVRRVNTEAFF. The full variable domain, completed using reference TRBV9 and TRBJ1-1, is DSGVTQTPKHLITATGQRVTLRCSPRSGDLSVYWYQQSLDQGLQFLIQYYNGEERAKGNILERFSAQQFPDLHSELNLSSLELGDSALYFCASSVRRVNTEAFFGQGTRLTVV.

The chain carries TRBV4-2 and TRBJ2-7, with D hard to call. Looked up from germline, CDR1 is LGHNA and CDR2 is YNFKEQ. The CDR3 extends over 15 amino acids. The V end was cut by 0 bases, the J end by 0 bases, with 9 bases between. In nucleotides, the CDR3 is TGTGCCAGCAGCCAAGATCGGGCTAGCTCCTACGAGCAGTACTTC. Its translation is CASSQDRASSYEQYF.

J is TRBJ2-7 and V is TRBV7-8, with 8 bases that match TRBD1. Germline V gene data show CDR1 as SGHVS and CDR2 as FQNEAQ. V shed 5 bases, J shed 5 bases, and the junction held 5 bases outside the gene matches. CDR3 size: 13 residues. The CDR3 DNA follows: TGTGCCAGCAGCCGCGACAGGGGTAACGAGCAGTACTTC. Translation: CASSRDRGNEQYF.

CDR3 sequence (DNA): TGTGCCAGCAGCTTAGCGGTGGGACCGGCTAGGGAGCAGTACTTC. This codes for CASSLAVGPAREQYF. The J gene is TRBJ2-7, the V gene TRBV7-8; D is perhaps TRBD1 or TRBD2 (5 bases each). The CDR3 consists of 15 residues. CDR1 and CDR2 (germline): SGHVS, FQNEAQ. V lost 0 bases to trimming and J lost 7 bases, with 16 bases between them.

This clone was counted only a few times. V is TRBV11-2 and J is TRBJ2-7; 8 bases are a match to TRBD1. V shed 6 bases, J shed 0 bases, and the junction held 10 bases outside the gene matches. Germline-derived CDR1 and CDR2 are SGHAT and FQNNGV. The CDR3 length is 16 residues. The CDR3 sequence: CASSPYSGQGSYEQYF. The DNA for the CDR3 is TGTGCCAGCAGTCCCTATTCTGGACAGGGCTCCTACGAGCAGTACTTC.

Of note for this clone: One end of the junction fails to match germline, which may point to a read error. V and J are TRBV4-1 and TRBJ2-2; TRBD1 matches 8 bases. There are 17 residues in the CDR3. Germline CDR1 MGHRA, CDR2 YSYEKL. CDR3 sequence reads: CASSHVRQGAKTGELFF. The CDR3 nucleotides are TGCGCCAGCAGCCATGTCCGGCAGGGGGCGAAAACCGGGGAGCTGTTTTTT.

The chain recombines TRBV5-4 with TRBJ1-1; the match to TRBD1 covers 7 bases. CDR1 is SGHNT, CDR2 YYREEE, per germline (reference sequence). The CDR3 extends over 18 amino acids. With 0 bases clipped from V and 10 bases from J, the junction kept 21 bases outside the gene matches. The CDR3 loop reads CASSLAHDRVYKFLVAFF. In DNA form, the CDR3 reads TGTGCCAGCAGCTTGGCCCATGACAGGGTGTACAAGTTCCTCGTAGCTTTCTTT.

V and J are TRBV9 and TRBJ1-2; tentatively, D is TRBD1 (5 bases). The CDR3 sequence is 16 residues long. Germline V gives CDR1 SGDLS, CDR2 YYNGEE. V lost 3 bases and J lost 8, with 23 bases in between. The chain's CDR3 is CASSARIVGAMGGYTF. DNA of the CDR3: TGTGCCAGCAGCGCCAGGATCGTCGGGGCTATGGGAGGCTACACCTTC.

The genes are TRBV7-9 and TRBJ2-7, with 12 bases that match TRBD2. The V and J ends lost 0 bases and 5 bases, in that order; junction bases with no gene match: 2. This CDR3 comprises 15 residues. CDR1 and CDR2 (germline): SEHNR, FQNEAQ (reference sequence). CDR3 loop: CASSLARLAGDEQYF. The CDR3, as DNA: TGTGCCAGCAGCTTAGCTCGACTAGCGGGAGACGAGCAGTACTTC.